This T cell receptor beta chain was identified in a study of regulatory T cells in long-lasting Graves disease. For the study at large: For a period under 3 months, newly diagnosed Graves' patients had taken antithyroid drugs. Whole-study results and caveats: The study examined only peripheral blood, not thyroid tissue.

There are 15 residues in the CDR3. The ends were cut back, 6 bases at V and 1 base at J, with 12 bases in the middle. Time point given: newly diagnosed GD, antithyroid drugs for less than 3 months. The TCR library used RNA extracted from PBMCs. Building of the TCR beta libraries involved iRepertoire HTBI primers and Arm-PCR of CDR3 regions. TCRdb re-called the multiplex PCR reads through MiXCR, storing one row per CDR3 protein. The data contain 450,000 to 700,000 distinct CDR3 sequences, about 14% of them singletons. This clonotype was observed at least ten times. The antigen remains undetermined. The same sample was also studied in work on T cells in Graves' hyperthyroidism and ophthalmopathy. That work states: Patients aged 18 to 65 had newly diagnosed hyperthyroidism lasting under 2 months.

The sequence was obtained from a man aged 25-45 years with Graves disease. The chain uses TRBV12-3 or TRBV12-4 and TRBJ2-2, with D maybe TRBD1 (5 bases). The sequencing here drew on peripheral blood mononuclear cells (PBMCs), taken at new diagnosis, from a patient treated with antithyroid drugs. CDR3: CASSPGRVNTGELFF. In nucleotides, the CDR3 is TGTGCCAGCAGCCCCGGCAGGGTGAACACCGGGGAGCTGTTTTTT.